This TCR beta chain comes out of a study of blood T cell repertoires in COVID-19. The wider study: Whether acute or convalescent, the COVID-19 samples came from the United States, Italy and Spain.

This table comes from immunoSEQ multiplex PCR, and its TCRdb copy is limited to in-frame clones, with some not included. This table holds some 300,000 clones, over 80% found once. The germline CDR1 and CDR2 sequences are MGHRA and YSYEKL. The CDR3 contains 17 residues. Trimming cost V 4 bases and J 3 bases, with 18 bases left between them. This TCR came from a woman between 45 and 60 years old with active or convalescent COVID-19. Sequencing input: peripheral blood. This rearrangement joins TRBV4-1 to TRBJ1-4, with D possibly TRBD1 on 6 matching bases. The CDR3 protein is CASSLTGTHHSNEKLFF. CDR3 in DNA: TGCGCCAGCAGCCTTACCGGGACACACCATTCTAATGAAAAACTGTTTTTT.